Detailed here is one T cell receptor (beta chain). These data belong to a study of blood T cell repertoires in COVID-19. Original methodology: Amplified reference gene primers provided the basis for estimating nucleated cell counts. Profiled with immunoSEQ multiplex PCR; TCRdb holds only in-frame clones, not every one. D and trimming come from the DNA, and the V and J calls and clone size come from that table. The sample carries 65,000 or so clones, around 90% recorded once. This CDR3 is built from 16 residues. Trimming removed 3 bases from V and 1 base from J; junction bases left unmatched: 5. Germline lookup yields CDR1 SGHNT and CDR2 YYREEE (reference sequence).

The clonotype comes from a human donor with acute or convalescent COVID-19. The donor label of this sample is uncertain. The V and J genes are TRBV5-4 and TRBJ2-5, with 11 bases matching TRBD2. The specimen was peripheral blood. The CDR3 spells CASSSRLAGFQETQYF. The CDR3, as DNA: TGTGCCAGCAGCTCCCGACTAGCGGGGTTCCAAGAGACCCAGTACTTC.